The clone carrying this TCR beta chain was detected many times. Unique molecular identifiers were used to barcode this TCRbeta library. TCRdb called the PCR reads again in MiXCR, with one record for every CDR3 protein. The sample lists 200,000 to 250,000 distinct CDR3 sequences, roughly 8% occurring once. This entry comes from a study of T-cell reconstitution after alpha-beta-depleted transplantation in children. This specimen was PBMCs, mostly from graft donor cells, taken 180 days after TCRalphabeta/CD19-depleted stem cell transplant. This receptor was obtained from a male patient younger than 18 who had a stem cell transplant for acute lymphoblastic leukemia, so the T cells may come from the graft donor.

CDR3 sequence: CASRQGPLEAFF. The CDR3 coding sequence is TGTGCCAGCCGCCAGGGGCCTCTTGAAGCTTTCTTT. J is TRBJ1-1 and V is TRBV27; the D gene is possibly TRBD1 (6 bases). Germline lookup yields CDR1 MNHEY and CDR2 SMNVEV (reference sequence). Trimming removed 8 bases at V and 7 bases at J, with 14 bases between. The CDR3 has 12 amino acids.